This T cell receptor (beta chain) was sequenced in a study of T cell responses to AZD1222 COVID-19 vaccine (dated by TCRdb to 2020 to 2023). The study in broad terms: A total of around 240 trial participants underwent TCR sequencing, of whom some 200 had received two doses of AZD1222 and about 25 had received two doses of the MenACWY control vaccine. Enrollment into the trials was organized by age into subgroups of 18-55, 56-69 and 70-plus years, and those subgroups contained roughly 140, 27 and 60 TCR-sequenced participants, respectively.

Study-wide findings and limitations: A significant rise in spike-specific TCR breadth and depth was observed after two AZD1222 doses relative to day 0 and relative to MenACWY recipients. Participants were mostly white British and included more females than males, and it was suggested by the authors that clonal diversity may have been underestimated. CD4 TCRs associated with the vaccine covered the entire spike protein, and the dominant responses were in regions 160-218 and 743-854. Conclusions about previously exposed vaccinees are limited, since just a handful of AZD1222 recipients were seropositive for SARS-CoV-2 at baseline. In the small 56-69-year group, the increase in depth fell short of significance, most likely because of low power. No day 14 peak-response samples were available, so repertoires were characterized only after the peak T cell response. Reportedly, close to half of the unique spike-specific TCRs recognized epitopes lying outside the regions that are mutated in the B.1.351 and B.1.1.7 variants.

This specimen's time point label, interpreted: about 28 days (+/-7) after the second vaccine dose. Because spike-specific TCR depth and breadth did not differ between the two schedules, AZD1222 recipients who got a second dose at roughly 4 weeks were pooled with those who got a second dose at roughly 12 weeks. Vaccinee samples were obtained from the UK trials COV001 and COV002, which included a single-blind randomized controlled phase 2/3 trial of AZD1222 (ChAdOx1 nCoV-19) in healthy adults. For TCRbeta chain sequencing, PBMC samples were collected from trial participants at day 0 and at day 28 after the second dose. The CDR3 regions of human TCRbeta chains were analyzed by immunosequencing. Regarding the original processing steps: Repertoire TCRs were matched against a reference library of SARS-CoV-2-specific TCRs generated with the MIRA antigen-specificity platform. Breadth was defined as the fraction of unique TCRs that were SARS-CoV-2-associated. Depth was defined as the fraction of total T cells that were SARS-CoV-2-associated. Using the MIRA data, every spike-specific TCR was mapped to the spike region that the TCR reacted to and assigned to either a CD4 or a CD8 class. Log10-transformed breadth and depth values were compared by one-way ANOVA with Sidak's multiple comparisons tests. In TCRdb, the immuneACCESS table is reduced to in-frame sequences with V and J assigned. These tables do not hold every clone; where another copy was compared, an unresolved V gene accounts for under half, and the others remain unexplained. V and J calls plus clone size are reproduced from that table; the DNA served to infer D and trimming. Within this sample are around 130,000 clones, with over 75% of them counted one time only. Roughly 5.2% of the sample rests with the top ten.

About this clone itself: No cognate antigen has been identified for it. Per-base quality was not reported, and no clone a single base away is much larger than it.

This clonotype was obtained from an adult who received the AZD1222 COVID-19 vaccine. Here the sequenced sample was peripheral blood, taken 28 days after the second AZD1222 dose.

The DNA sequence follows: TGTGCCAGCAGAATAAGGGGGAGGGCCAAGGTAAGCAAAAACATTCAGTACTTC. The encoded protein is CASRIRGRAKVSKNIQYF. The V and J genes are TRBV28 and TRBJ2-4; possibly the D gene is TRBD2, per 7 matching bases. The V and J ends are trimmed by 6 bases and 3 bases, leaving 24 bases between them. Counted from cysteine to phenylalanine, this CDR3 has 18 amino acids. Of all the DNA, just the CDR3 is kept, 54 bases in frame from base 1. For CDR1 and CDR2, the germline V gene lists MDHEN and SYDVKM.